The sample holds one count of the clone carrying this TCR beta chain. The J segment lost 5 bases and the V segment lost 5 bases, leaving 6 bases of the junction unmatched. The germline V gene encodes CDR1 LNHDA and CDR2 SQIVND (reference sequence). This CDR3 has 15 amino acids. This record comes from a study of blood T cell repertoires in COVID-19. Study background: Both acute and convalescent COVID-19 samples were obtained from the United States, Italy and Spain. T cells, B-cell-depleted T cells, or PBMCs provided the cDNA or gDNA that served as material.

Per the study methods: Quantification of nucleated cells was approximated via reference gene primer amplification. Repertoires were generated with immunoSEQ multiplex PCR, while TCRdb's copy carries only in-frame clones and drops some. Clone size and the V and J calls come from that table; the DNA yielded D and trimming. The table shows about 310,000 clones, with approximately 86% occurring only once. V usage is TRBV19 and J usage is TRBJ1-4, with 9 bases identical to TRBD1. This TCR was recovered from a man aged 65 to 79 with acute or convalescent COVID-19. Sequencing was carried out using peripheral blood. The CDR3 is CASSPTGTGNEKLFF. The CDR3 DNA sequence: TGTGCCAGTAGTCCGACCGGGACAGGGAATGAAAAACTGTTTTTT. Complete variable domain (other parts from reference TRBV19 and TRBJ1-4): DGGITQSPKYLFRKEGQNVTLSCEQNLNHDAMYWYRQDPGQGLRLIYYSQIVNDFQKGDIAEGYSVSREKKESFPLTVTSAQKNPTAFYLCASSPTGTGNEKLFFGSGTQLSVL.